Below are 12 T cell receptor beta chains sequenced from a single sample in a study of neoadjuvant nivolumab and ipilimumab in lung cancer. Sequencing used immunoSEQ multiplex PCR; TCRdb keeps in-frame clones, though not all of them. The sample lists approximately 15,000 clones, approximately 71% occurring once. The sequencing here drew on peripheral blood, taken after neoadjuvant nivolumab, alone or with ipilimumab, at or shortly before surgery. These receptors originate from an adult with non-small cell lung cancer.

The chain joins TRBV5-5 to TRBJ2-5; possibly TRBD2 for D (5 bases). The CDR3 covers 13 residues. The V gene's germline CDR1 is SGHKS and CDR2 YYEKEE (reference sequence). The V gene lost 6 bases and the J gene lost 5 bases, with 14 bases spanning the gap. The CDR3: CASTQVGVETQYF. CDR3 DNA: TGTGCCAGCACCCAGGTGGGAGTGGAGACCCAGTACTTC.

This sequence joins TRBV4-1 and TRBJ2-7, with D unclear. Germline V gives CDR1 MGHRA, CDR2 YSYEKL. Trimming took off 0 bases at V and 7 bases at J, with 7 bases between the two ends. The CDR3 is 12 amino acids. The CDR3 protein is CASSQDLREQYF. The DNA for the CDR3 is TGCGCCAGCAGCCAAGATCTGCGGGAGCAGTACTTC.

This clone has just one count. The J gene is TRBJ2-3, the V gene TRBV7-9; D remains unclear. The ends were cut back, 5 bases at V and 5 bases at J, with 11 bases in the middle. CDR1 is SEHNR and CDR2 is FQNEAQ in the germline V gene (reference sequence). CDR3 length: 13 amino acids. The CDR3 is CASSNPKQDTQYF. The DNA of the CDR3 is TGTGCCAGCAGCAACCCTAAACAAGATACGCAGTATTTT.

The table lists this clone with a few counts. The chain combines TRBV4-2 with TRBJ2-3; D remains ambiguous. The germline V gene encodes CDR1 LGHNA and CDR2 YNFKEQ. Trimming pared 4 bases from V and 0 bases from J, leaving 11 bases between. The CDR3 runs 15 residues. The CDR3 DNA reads as TGTGCCAGCAGCCGCCTCGCGTATAGCACAGATACGCAGTATTTT. Its protein is CASSRLAYSTDTQYF.

The sample holds a few counts of this clone. The CDR3 spells CARTKNIQYF. CDR3 nucleotides: TGTGCCCGAACCAAAAACATTCAGTACTTC. This sequence joins TRBV6-5 and TRBJ2-4, with no clear D. This CDR3 region has 10 residues. Trimming cost V 11 bases and J 2 bases, with 4 bases left between them. Germline V gene lookup returns CDR1 MNHEY and CDR2 SVGAGI.

The chain uses TRBV30 and TRBJ1-1, with D unclear. The length of the CDR3 is 13 residues. The germline gives CDR1 GTSNPN, CDR2 SVGIG (reference sequence). V lost 3 bases and J lost 3, with 11 bases in between. The CDR3 region has the DNA TGTGCCTGGAGCGGAACTGGGTACACTGAAGCTTTCTTT. Residues: CAWSGTGYTEAFF.

The chain is built from TRBV5-1 and TRBJ2-1; 7 bases align to TRBD1. CDR1 is SGHRS, CDR2 YFSETQ, per germline. The length of the CDR3 is 15 residues. V gave up 0 bases and J gave up 4 bases; unmatched junction bases: 4. CDR3 sequence reads: CASSLEQGRYNEQFF. As DNA, the CDR3 is TGCGCCAGCAGCTTGGAACAGGGGCGATACAATGAGCAGTTCTTC.

The chain links TRBV18 to TRBJ2-1, with D unresolved. Between the trimmed V and J ends, which lost 5 bases and 8 bases, there was a span of 7 bases. The CDR3 contains 11 residues. Germline CDR1 KGHSH, CDR2 LQKENI. CDR3 in DNA: TGTGCCAGCTCAAAGGTCCATGAGCAGTTCTTC. This encodes CASSKVHEQFF. Filled out from reference TRBV18 and TRBJ2-1, the complete variable domain reads NAGVMQNPRHLVRRRGQEARLRCSPMKGHSHVYWYRQLPEEGLKFMVYLQKENIIDESGMPKERFSAEFPKEGPSILRIQQVVRGDSAAYFCASSKVHEQFFGPGTRLTVL.

The chain uses TRBV5-5 and TRBJ2-7; D gene uncertain. Germline CDR1 reads SGHKS; CDR2 reads YYEKEE (reference sequence). The ends were cut back, 5 bases at V and 3 bases at J, with 12 bases in the middle. The CDR3 consists of 13 residues. The CDR3 sequence is CASRPKDGYEQYF. The CDR3, as DNA: TGTGCCAGCAGACCAAAAGACGGCTACGAGCAGTACTTC.

This chain links TRBV5-5 with TRBJ2-3, with D hard to call. This CDR3 is 11 amino acids long. V lost 3 bases, J lost 4 bases, and 3 bases lay in between. From germline, CDR1 is SGHKS and CDR2 YYEKEE (reference sequence). The CDR3 here is CASSSSDTQYF. The DNA for the CDR3 is TGTGCCAGCAGCTCCTCAGATACGCAGTATTTT.

The chain links TRBV11-3 to TRBJ2-7; a possible D gene is TRBD1 (6 bases). V was trimmed by 3 bases and J by 0 bases, leaving 9 bases between them. Germline V gene lookup returns CDR1 SGHNT and CDR2 YENEEA. There are 14 residues in the CDR3. The CDR3 region is CASSFDRYSYEQYF. The CDR3 DNA reads TGTGCCAGCAGCTTTGACAGGTACTCCTACGAGCAGTACTTC.

The J gene is TRBJ1-5, the V gene TRBV11-3; D is unclear. This CDR3 has 15 residues. V lost 1 base and J lost 6, with 13 bases in between. CDR1 and CDR2 (germline): SGHNT, YENEEA. The CDR3 DNA reads TGTGCCAGCAGCTTAGTTGGAGGGCGCGGTCAGCCCCAGCATTTT. Residues: CASSLVGGRGQPQHF.